These T cell receptor beta chains were read from a single sample in a study of shared clonotypes between healthy human individuals. Profiled with immunoSEQ multiplex PCR; TCRdb holds only in-frame clones, not every one. The sample yields some 2.1 million clones, about 94% seen once. The sequenced sample consisted of naive CD8+ T cells sorted from blood. The source of these receptors is a man aged 18-30 years in good health. Each CDR3 is given with its conserved first and last residue. The order of the fields is D gene, clone size, CDR3 length, V gene, J gene, CDR3 protein, CDR3 DNA. A D gene is named only where the DNA matches it firmly. For some rows the clone size is stated as once, few or many, or as a class when expanded; others skip it.

TRBD1	-	15	TRBV28	TRBJ1-5	CASRGQGLSNQPQHF	TGTGCCAGCAGAGGACAGGGTTTAAGCAATCAGCCCCAGCATTTT
-	-	15	TRBV27	TRBJ2-1	CASSPDGSSYNEQFF	TGTGCCAGCAGTCCCGACGGTAGCTCCTACAATGAGCAGTTCTTC
TRBD1	-	14	TRBV7-9	TRBJ2-1	CASSFGQGTDEQFF	TGTGCCAGCAGCTTTGGACAGGGTACCGATGAGCAGTTCTTC
TRBD2	-	14	TRBV19	TRBJ2-1	CASTTSGAYNEQFF	TGTGCCAGCACGACTAGCGGGGCTTACAATGAGCAGTTCTTC
-	-	14	TRBV9	TRBJ1-5	CASSVGGMGQPQHF	TGTGCCAGCAGCGTAGGGGGAATGGGGCAGCCCCAGCATTTT
TRBD1	-	14	TRBV5-4	TRBJ2-7	CASSLEDRDHEQYF	TGTGCCAGCAGCTTAGAAGACAGGGACCACGAGCAGTACTTC
TRBD1	-	15	TRBV2	TRBJ1-2	CASSLTGEGNYGYTF	TGTGCCAGCAGCCTGACAGGGGAGGGGAACTATGGCTACACCTTC
-	-	12	TRBV10-3	TRBJ2-5	CAIGRDQETQYF	TGTGCCATCGGGCGGGACCAAGAGACCCAGTACTTC
TRBD1	-	14	TRBV27	TRBJ1-6	CASRPTGAGSPLHF	TGTGCCAGCAGACCGACAGGGGCCGGTTCACCCCTCCACTTT
-	-	15	TRBV4-3	TRBJ2-7	CASSLRVDSRSEQYF	TGCGCCAGCAGCCTCAGGGTTGACAGCCGGAGCGAGCAGTACTTC
-	-	14	TRBV28	TRBJ2-7	CASIPPSGSYEQYF	TGTGCCAGCATCCCGCCGTCCGGCTCCTACGAGCAGTACTTC
-	-	13	TRBV5-1	TRBJ2-3	CASSPRGVDTQYF	TGCGCCAGCAGCCCGAGGGGGGTGGATACGCAGTATTTT
-	-	11	TRBV29-1	TRBJ2-1	CSDERYNEQFF	TGCAGCGATGAGCGGTACAATGAGCAGTTCTTC
TRBD1	once	15	TRBV28	TRBJ1-6	CASSPPGQGRSPLHF	TGTGCCAGCAGTCCCCCGGGACAGGGTAGATCACCCCTCCACTTT
-	-	13	TRBV27	TRBJ1-2	CASTNNPNYGYTF	TGTGCCAGCACCAACAATCCTAACTATGGCTACACCTTC
TRBD2	-	17	TRBV7-9	TRBJ2-7	CASSPPEGSGVPYEQYF	TGTGCCAGCAGCCCACCGGAAGGGAGCGGGGTCCCCTACGAGCAGTACTTC
-	-	14	TRBV4-2	TRBJ1-2	CASSQEDGWGGYTF	TGTGCCAGCAGCCAAGAAGACGGCTGGGGGGGCTACACCTTC
-	-	13	TRBV7-2	TRBJ1-4	CASSGLGGEKLFF	TGTGCCAGCAGCGGCCTAGGGGGGGAAAAACTGTTTTTT
TRBD2	-	14	TRBV29-1	TRBJ2-1	CSVSPAGGRHEQFF	TGCAGCGTTTCACCCGCGGGGGGGCGGCATGAGCAGTTCTTC
TRBD2	-	16	TRBV11-2	TRBJ2-3	CASSTSGSWGTDTQYF	TGTGCCAGCAGTACTAGCGGGAGTTGGGGCACAGATACGCAGTATTTT